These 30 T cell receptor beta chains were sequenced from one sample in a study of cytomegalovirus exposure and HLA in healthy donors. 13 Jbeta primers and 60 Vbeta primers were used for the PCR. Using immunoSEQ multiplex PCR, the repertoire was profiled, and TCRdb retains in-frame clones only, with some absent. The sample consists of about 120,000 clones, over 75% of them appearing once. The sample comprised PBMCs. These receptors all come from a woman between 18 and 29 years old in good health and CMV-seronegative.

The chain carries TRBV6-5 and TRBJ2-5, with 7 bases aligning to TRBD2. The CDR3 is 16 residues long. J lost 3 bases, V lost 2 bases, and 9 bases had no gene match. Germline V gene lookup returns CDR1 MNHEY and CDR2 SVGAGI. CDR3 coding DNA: TGTGCCAGCAGTTACGGATACGGGAGCGGGGAAGAGACCCAGTACTTC. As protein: CASSYGYGSGEETQYF.

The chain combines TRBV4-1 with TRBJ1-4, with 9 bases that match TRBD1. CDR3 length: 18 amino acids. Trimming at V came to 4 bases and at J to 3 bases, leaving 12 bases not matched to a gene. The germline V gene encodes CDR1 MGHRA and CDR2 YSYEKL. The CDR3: CASSRSFTGGAANEKLFF. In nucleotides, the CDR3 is TGCGCCAGCAGCCGCAGCTTCACAGGGGGCGCTGCTAATGAAAAACTGTTTTTT.

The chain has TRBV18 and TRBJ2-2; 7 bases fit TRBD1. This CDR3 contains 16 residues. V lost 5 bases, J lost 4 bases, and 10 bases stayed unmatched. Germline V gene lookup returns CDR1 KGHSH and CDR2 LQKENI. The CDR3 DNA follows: TGTGCCAGCTCAAATACAGGGGATCCTCCCACCGGGGAGCTGTTTTTT. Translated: CASSNTGDPPTGELFF.

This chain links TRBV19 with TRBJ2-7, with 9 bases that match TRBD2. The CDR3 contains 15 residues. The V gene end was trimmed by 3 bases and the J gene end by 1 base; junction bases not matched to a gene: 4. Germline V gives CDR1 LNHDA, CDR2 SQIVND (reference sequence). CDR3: CASSIGAGGSYEQYF. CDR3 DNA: TGTGCCAGTAGTATCGGTGCGGGAGGGTCCTACGAGCAGTACTTC.

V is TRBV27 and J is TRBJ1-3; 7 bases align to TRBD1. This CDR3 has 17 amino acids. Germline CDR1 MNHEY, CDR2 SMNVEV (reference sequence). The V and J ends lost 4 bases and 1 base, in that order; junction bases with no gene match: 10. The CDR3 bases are TGTGCCAGCAGTTCTTTGACAGGGCCAGGATCTGGAAACACCATATATTTT. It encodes CASSSLTGPGSGNTIYF.

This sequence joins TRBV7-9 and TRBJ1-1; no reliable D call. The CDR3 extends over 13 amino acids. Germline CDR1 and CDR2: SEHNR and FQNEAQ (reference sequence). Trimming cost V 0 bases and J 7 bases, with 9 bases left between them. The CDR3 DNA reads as TGTGCCAGCAGCTTAGCGGCAAACCATGAAGCTTTCTTT. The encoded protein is CASSLAANHEAFF.

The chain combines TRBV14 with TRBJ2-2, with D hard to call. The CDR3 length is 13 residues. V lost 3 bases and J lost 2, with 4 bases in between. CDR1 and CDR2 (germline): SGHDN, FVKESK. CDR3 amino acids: CASSHINTGELFF. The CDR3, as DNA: TGTGCCAGCAGCCACATTAACACCGGGGAGCTGTTTTTT.

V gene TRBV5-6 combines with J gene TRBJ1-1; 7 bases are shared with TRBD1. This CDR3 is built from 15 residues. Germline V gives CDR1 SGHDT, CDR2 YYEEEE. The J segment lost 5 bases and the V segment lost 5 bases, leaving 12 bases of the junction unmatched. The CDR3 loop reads CASSYPRGGWTEAFF. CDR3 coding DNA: TGTGCCAGCAGTTATCCCCGAGGGGGCTGGACTGAAGCTTTCTTT.

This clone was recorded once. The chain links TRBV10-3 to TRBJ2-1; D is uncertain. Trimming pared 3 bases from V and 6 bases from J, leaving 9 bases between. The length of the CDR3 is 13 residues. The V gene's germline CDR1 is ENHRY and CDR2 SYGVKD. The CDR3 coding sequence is TGTGCCATCAGTGAAGCCTTGATCAATGAGCAGTTCTTC. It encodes CAISEALINEQFF.

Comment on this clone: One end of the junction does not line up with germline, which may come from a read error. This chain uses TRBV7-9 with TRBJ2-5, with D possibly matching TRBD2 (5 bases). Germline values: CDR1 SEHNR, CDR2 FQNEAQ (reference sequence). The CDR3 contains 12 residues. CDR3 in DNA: TGTGCCAGCAGCTCTGGACTGCCTCGTGAGGACTTC. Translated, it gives CASSSGLPREDF.

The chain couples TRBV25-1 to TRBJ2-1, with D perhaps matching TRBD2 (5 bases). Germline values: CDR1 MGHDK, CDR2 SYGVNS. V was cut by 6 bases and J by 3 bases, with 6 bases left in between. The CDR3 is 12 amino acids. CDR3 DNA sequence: TGTGCCAGCAGAGGAGGCTACAATGAGCAGTTCTTC. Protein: CASRGGYNEQFF.

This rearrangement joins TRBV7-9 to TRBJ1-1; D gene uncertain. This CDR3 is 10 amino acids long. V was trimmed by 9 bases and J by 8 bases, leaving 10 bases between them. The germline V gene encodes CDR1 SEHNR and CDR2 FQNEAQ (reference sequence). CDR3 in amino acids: CASSTGEAFF. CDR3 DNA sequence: TGTGCCAGTTCCACGGGGGAAGCTTTCTTT.

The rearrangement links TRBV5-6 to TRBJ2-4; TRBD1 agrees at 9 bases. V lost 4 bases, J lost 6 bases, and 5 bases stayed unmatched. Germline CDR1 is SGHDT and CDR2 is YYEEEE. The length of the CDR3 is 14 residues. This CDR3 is CASSQPGQGNIQYF. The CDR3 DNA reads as TGTGCCAGCAGCCAACCGGGACAGGGAAACATTCAGTACTTC.

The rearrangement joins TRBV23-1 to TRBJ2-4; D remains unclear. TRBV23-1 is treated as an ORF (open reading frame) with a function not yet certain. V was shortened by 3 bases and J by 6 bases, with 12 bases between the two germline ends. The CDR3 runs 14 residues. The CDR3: CASSHWAYLNIQYF. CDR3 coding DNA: TGCGCCAGCAGTCATTGGGCCTACCTAAACATTCAGTACTTC.

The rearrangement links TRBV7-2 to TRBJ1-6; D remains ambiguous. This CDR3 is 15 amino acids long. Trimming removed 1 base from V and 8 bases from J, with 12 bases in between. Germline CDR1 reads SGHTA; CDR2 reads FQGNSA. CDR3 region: CASSLVGGSYSPLHF. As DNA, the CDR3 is TGTGCCAGCAGCTTAGTTGGAGGCTCCTATTCACCCCTCCACTTT. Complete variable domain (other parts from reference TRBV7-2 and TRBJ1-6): GAGVSQSPSNKVTEKGKDVELRCDPISGHTALYWYRQSLGQGLEFLIYFQGNSAPDKSGLPSDRFSAERTGGSVSTLTIQRTQQEDSAVYLCASSLVGGSYSPLHFGNGTRLTVT.

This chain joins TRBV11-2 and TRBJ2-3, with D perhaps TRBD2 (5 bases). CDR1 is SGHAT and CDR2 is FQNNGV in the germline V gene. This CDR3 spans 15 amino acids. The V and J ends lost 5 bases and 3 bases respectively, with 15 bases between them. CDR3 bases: TGTGCCAGCAGCCAGACTATGGCGGGTACAGATACGCAGTATTTT. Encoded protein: CASSQTMAGTDTQYF.

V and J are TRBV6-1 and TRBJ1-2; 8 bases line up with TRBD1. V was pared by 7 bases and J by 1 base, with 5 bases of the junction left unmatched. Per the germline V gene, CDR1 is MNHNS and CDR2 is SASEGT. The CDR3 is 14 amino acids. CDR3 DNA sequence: TGTGCCAGCACCGAGGACAGGGTTAACTATGGCTACACCTTC. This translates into CASTEDRVNYGYTF.

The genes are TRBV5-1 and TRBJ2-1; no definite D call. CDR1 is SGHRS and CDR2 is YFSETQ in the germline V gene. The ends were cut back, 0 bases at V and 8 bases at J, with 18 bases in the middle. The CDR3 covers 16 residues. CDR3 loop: CASSLGFGSPGDEQFF. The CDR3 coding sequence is TGCGCCAGCAGCTTGGGTTTCGGCTCCCCCGGAGATGAGCAGTTCTTC.

The DNA for the CDR3 is TGCGCCAGCAGCTTAGGGGGACAGACTTCCCCAAACTCACCCCTCCACTTT. It codes for CASSLGGQTSPNSPLHF. This chain connects TRBV5-1 to TRBJ1-6; 7 nucleotides match TRBD1. With V trimmed by 2 bases and J by 10 bases, 15 bases remained unmatched. This CDR3 contains 17 residues. From germline, CDR1 is SGHRS and CDR2 YFSETQ.

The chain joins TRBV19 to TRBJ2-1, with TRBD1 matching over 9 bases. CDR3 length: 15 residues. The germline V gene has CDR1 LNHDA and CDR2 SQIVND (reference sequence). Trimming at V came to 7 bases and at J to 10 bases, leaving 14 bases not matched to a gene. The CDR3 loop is CASTTRRDRVREQFF. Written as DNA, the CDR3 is TGTGCCAGTACCACTCGCCGGGACAGGGTAAGGGAGCAGTTCTTC. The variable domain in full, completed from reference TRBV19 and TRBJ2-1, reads DGGITQSPKYLFRKEGQNVTLSCEQNLNHDAMYWYRQDPGQGLRLIYYSQIVNDFQKGDIAEGYSVSREKKESFPLTVTSAQKNPTAFYLCASTTRRDRVREQFFGPGTRLTVL.

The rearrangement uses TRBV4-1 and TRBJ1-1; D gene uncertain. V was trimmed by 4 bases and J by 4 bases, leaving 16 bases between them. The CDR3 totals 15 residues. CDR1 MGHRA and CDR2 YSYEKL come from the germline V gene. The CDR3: CASSLSVPASTEAFF. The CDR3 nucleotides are TGCGCCAGCAGCCTTTCGGTCCCGGCTAGCACTGAAGCTTTCTTT.

The chain's CDR3 is CASSGPGQGELFF. The DNA for the CDR3 is TGCGCCAGCAGTGGGCCGGGACAGGGGGAGCTGTTTTTT. The chain has TRBV10-2 and TRBJ2-2, with TRBD1 matching over 7 bases. CDR1 WSHSY and CDR2 SAAADI come from the germline V gene. V lost 4 bases, J lost 8 bases, and 4 bases stayed unmatched. This CDR3 contains 13 residues.

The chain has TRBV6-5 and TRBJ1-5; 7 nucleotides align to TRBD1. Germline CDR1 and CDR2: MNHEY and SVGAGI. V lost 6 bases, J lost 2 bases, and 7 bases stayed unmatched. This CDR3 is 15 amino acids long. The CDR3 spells CASSNDRAGNQPQHF. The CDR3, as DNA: TGTGCCAGCAGCAACGACAGGGCGGGCAATCAGCCCCAGCATTTT.

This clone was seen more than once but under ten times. The CDR3 loop is CASRGLADEQYF. The CDR3 region has the DNA TGTGCCAGCAGAGGACTAGCAGACGAGCAGTACTTC. The rearrangement joins TRBV2 to TRBJ2-7; 8 positions match TRBD2. This CDR3 is 12 amino acids long. The trim removed 6 bases at V and 5 bases at J, leaving 3 bases unmatched. Germline loops: CDR1 SNHLY, CDR2 FYNNEI.

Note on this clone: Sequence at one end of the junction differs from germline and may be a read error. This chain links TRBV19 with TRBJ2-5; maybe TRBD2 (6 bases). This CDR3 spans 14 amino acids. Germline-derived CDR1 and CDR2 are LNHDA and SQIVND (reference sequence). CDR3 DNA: TGCGCCAGGTATTCTTGGGACTTCTCAGAGACCCAGTACTTC. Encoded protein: CARYSWDFSETQYF.

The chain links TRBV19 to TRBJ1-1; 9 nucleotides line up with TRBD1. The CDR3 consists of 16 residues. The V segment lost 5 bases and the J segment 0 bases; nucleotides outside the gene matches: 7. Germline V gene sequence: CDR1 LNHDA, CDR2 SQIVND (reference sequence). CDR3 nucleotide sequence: TGTGCCAGTAGTTTCGGGACAGGGTACATGAACACTGAAGCTTTCTTT. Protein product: CASSFGTGYMNTEAFF.

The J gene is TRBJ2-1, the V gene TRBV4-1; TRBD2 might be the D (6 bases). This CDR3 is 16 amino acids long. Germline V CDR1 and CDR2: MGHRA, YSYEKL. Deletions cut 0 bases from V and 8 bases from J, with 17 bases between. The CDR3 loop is CASSQEWEAVVYEQFF. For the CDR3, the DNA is TGCGCCAGCAGCCAAGAATGGGAGGCCGTGGTTTATGAGCAGTTCTTC.

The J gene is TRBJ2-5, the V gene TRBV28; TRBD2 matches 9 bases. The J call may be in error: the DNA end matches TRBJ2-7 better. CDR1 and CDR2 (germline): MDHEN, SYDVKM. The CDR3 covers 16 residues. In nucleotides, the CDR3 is TGTGCCAGCAGGCTCCGCGGACTAGCGACATACTACGAGCAGTACTTC. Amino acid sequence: CASRLRGLATYYEQYF.

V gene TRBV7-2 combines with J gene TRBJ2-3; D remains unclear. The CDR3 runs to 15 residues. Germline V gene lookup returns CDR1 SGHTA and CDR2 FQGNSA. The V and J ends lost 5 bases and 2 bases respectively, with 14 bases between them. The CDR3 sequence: CASSQIATSTDTQYF. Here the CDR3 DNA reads TGTGCCAGCAGCCAAATAGCTACCTCCACAGATACGCAGTATTTT. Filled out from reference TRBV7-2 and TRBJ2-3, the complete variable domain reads GAGVSQSPSNKVTEKGKDVELRCDPISGHTALYWYRQSLGQGLEFLIYFQGNSAPDKSGLPSDRFSAERTGGSVSTLTIQRTQQEDSAVYLCASSQIATSTDTQYFGPGTRLTVL.

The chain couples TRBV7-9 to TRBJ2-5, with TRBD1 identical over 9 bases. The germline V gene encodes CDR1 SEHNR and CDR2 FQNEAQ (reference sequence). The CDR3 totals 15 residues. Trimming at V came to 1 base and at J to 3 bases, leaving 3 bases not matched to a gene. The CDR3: CASSLGQGVKETQYF. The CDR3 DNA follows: TGTGCCAGCAGCTTAGGACAGGGGGTGAAAGAGACCCAGTACTTC.